The rows below give T cell receptor beta chains drawn from one sample of a study of blood T cells in healthy people across ages. TCRdb re-derived calls from the 5' RACE reads in MiXCR, one entry per CDR3 protein. The sample contains over a million distinct CDR3 sequences, about 23% of which appear only once. These sequences were also reported in another study, on T cells of mothers and their children.

Sequencing was performed on blood. The receptor set was obtained from a girl aged 2-10 years in good health. Each CDR3 is given with its conserved first and last residue. D genes are given only for firm matches. Only some rows state a clone size, as once, few, many or a class for expanded clones.

V gene,clone size,D gene,J gene,CDR3 protein,CDR3 DNA
TRBV7-9,few,TRBD1,TRBJ2-1,CASSLVQGANEQFF,TGTGCCAGCAGCTTAGTCCAGGGGGCGAATGAGCAGTTCTTC
TRBV28,-,TRBD2,TRBJ2-5,CASSLTSGILETQYF,TGTGCCAGCAGTTTGACTAGCGGGATCCTCGAGACCCAGTACTTC
TRBV28,-,TRBD2,TRBJ2-4,CASQSSLAGGAKNIQYF,TGTGCCAGCCAGTCAAGCCTAGCGGGAGGGGCCAAAAACATTCAGTACTTC
TRBV3-1,-,-,TRBJ2-3,CASSQDSILGTQSTDTQYF,TGTGCTAGCAGCCAAGATTCTATACTCGGGACCCAAAGCACAGATACGCAGTATTTT
TRBV6-1,-,-,TRBJ2-1,CASSVSPHEQFF,TGTGCCAGCAGTGTTAGCCCGCATGAGCAGTTCTTC
TRBV19,-,TRBD2,TRBJ2-1,CASSPLRGGTNNEQFF,TGTGCCAGTAGTCCCCTCCGCGGGGGGACTAATAATGAGCAGTTCTTC
TRBV7-3,few,-,TRBJ1-2,CASSPAYGQSFYGYTF,TGTGCCAGCAGCCCGGCGTACGGTCAGTCATTCTATGGCTACACCTTC
TRBV4-3,-,-,TRBJ2-1,CASSHSGTSSYNEQFF,TGCGCCAGCAGCCATTCCGGGACCTCCTCCTACAATGAGCAGTTCTTC
TRBV28,many,-,TRBJ2-1,CASSSQRDEQFF,TGTGCCAGCAGTTCCCAGAGAGATGAGCAGTTCTTC
TRBV14,-,-,TRBJ1-4,CASSQGAYDSRLGEKLFF,TGTGCCAGCAGCCAAGGGGCCTATGACAGCCGCCTCGGGGAAAAACTGTTTTTT
TRBV29-1,-,-,TRBJ2-4,CSVTNDKNIQYF,TGCAGCGTTACTAATGACAAAAACATTCAGTACTTC
TRBV20-1,once,TRBD2,TRBJ2-7,CSWEGGAKGGDHGEQYF,TGCAGTTGGGAGGGAGGGGCAAAAGGAGGGGACCATGGGGAGCAGTACTTC
TRBV20-1,-,-,TRBJ2-7,CSASKVFSYEQYF,TGCAGTGCTAGTAAAGTCTTCTCCTACGAGCAGTACTTC
TRBV28,few,-,TRBJ1-5,CASTNPHQPQHF,TGTGCCAGCACCAACCCACATCAGCCCCAGCATTTT
TRBV7-9,-,TRBD2,TRBJ2-5,CASSSLAGTQETQYF,TGTGCCAGCAGCTCGCTAGCGGGGACCCAAGAGACCCAGTACTTC
TRBV5-5,-,-,TRBJ1-2,CASRPTPNYGYTF,TGTGCCAGCAGACCGACACCTAACTATGGCTACACCTTC
TRBV6-2/TRBV6-3,-,TRBD2,TRBJ2-1,CASSYGTSGVNEQFF,TGTGCCAGCAGTTACGGGACTAGCGGGGTCAATGAGCAGTTCTTC
TRBV29-1,few,TRBD2,TRBJ2-7,CSATGSGSDEQYF,TGCAGCGCTACTGGAAGCGGGAGCGACGAGCAGTACTTC
TRBV12-5,-,-,TRBJ1-1,CASGLTLSPEAFF,TGTGCTAGTGGTTTGACTTTAAGCCCTGAAGCTTTCTTT
TRBV29-1,-,TRBD2,TRBJ2-1,CSVHLSGLELGEQFF,TGCAGCGTTCATTTGTCGGGACTAGAATTGGGTGAGCAGTTCTTC
TRBV29-1,-,-,TRBJ2-7,CSVGSIGYEQYF,TGCAGCGTGGGATCGATCGGGTACGAGCAGTACTTC
TRBV2,once,TRBD1,TRBJ2-5,CASSGQGFQETQYF,TGTGCCAGCAGCGGACAGGGTTTTCAAGAGACCCAGTACTTC
TRBV7-3,-,-,TRBJ1-1,CASSLTRESEAFF,TGTGCCAGCAGCTTAACACGGGAATCTGAAGCTTTCTTT
TRBV11-2,few,-,TRBJ2-7,CASSFSDSSYEQYF,TGTGCCAGCAGCTTCTCGGATAGCTCCTACGAGCAGTACTTC
TRBV2,-,TRBD2,TRBJ2-1,CASSPAGLANEQFF,TGTGCCAGCAGTCCCGCGGGACTAGCGAATGAGCAGTTCTTC
TRBV9,few,-,TRBJ1-1,CASSVSGTEAFF,TGTGCCAGCAGCGTGAGTGGGACTGAAGCTTTCTTT
TRBV29-1,-,-,TRBJ1-3,CSVGASDTIYF,TGCAGCGTTGGGGCGTCGGACACCATATATTTT
TRBV10-3,few,-,TRBJ1-2,CAISGGGLNYGYTF,TGTGCCATCAGTGGAGGAGGGCTTAACTATGGCTACACCTTC
TRBV7-2,few,-,TRBJ2-5,CASSLGRTGLTQYF,TGTGCCAGCAGCTTGGGGCGTACGGGGTTAACCCAGTACTTC
TRBV7-2,many,-,TRBJ2-5,CASSAHGGGTQYF,TGTGCCAGCAGCGCCCACGGAGGGGGGACCCAGTACTTC
TRBV9,-,TRBD1,TRBJ2-7,CASSVSTGTGLYEQYF,TGTGCCAGCAGCGTTTCGACCGGGACAGGGCTTTACGAGCAGTACTTC
TRBV29-1,-,-,TRBJ2-5,CSVVYSSGETQYF,TGCAGCGTTGTGTACAGCTCTGGGGAGACCCAGTACTTC
TRBV7-2,-,-,TRBJ1-4,CASSPPGQSTNEKLFF,TGTGCCAGCAGCCCCCCAGGACAATCAACTAATGAAAAACTGTTTTTT
TRBV10-3,few,-,TRBJ2-7,CAISENRDFDEQYF,TGTGCCATCAGTGAAAACAGGGATTTTGACGAGCAGTACTTC
TRBV29-1,-,TRBD2,TRBJ2-3,CSVGAGGSRDTQYF,TGCAGCGTTGGGGCGGGAGGTTCGCGTGATACGCAGTATTTT
TRBV6-5,few,TRBD1,TRBJ2-7,CASSSFGTGDEQYF,TGTGCCAGCAGTTCCTTTGGGACAGGGGACGAGCAGTACTTC
TRBV13,-,-,TRBJ2-7,CASSFVGDSYEQYF,TGTGCCAGCAGCTTTGTCGGAGACAGTTACGAGCAGTACTTC
TRBV5-1,few,-,TRBJ2-7,CASRKEASYEQYF,TGCGCCAGCAGGAAGGAGGCCTCCTACGAGCAGTACTTC
TRBV27,-,-,TRBJ2-1,CASTQNFDLNNEQFF,TGTGCCAGCACCCAAAACTTCGACCTAAACAATGAGCAGTTCTTC
TRBV29-1,few,-,TRBJ1-4,CSGDRRGKLFF,TGCAGCGGGGACCGCCGTGGAAAACTGTTTTTT
TRBV4-1,-,TRBD1,TRBJ1-4,CASSLLPTPGTVTKLFF,TGCGCCAGCAGCCTGCTTCCGACCCCCGGGACAGTTACAAAACTGTTTTTT
TRBV5-1,once,TRBD1,TRBJ2-3,CASSGTEITDTQYF,TGCGCCAGCAGCGGGACAGAGATCACAGATACGCAGTATTTT
TRBV4-3,-,-,TRBJ1-1,CASSPAGQFDPEAFF,TGCGCCAGCAGCCCCGCAGGGCAGTTCGACCCTGAAGCTTTCTTT
TRBV29-1,few,TRBD1,TRBJ2-7,CSVETGANPTYEQYF,TGCAGCGTTGAGACAGGGGCTAACCCTACCTACGAGCAGTACTTC
TRBV21-1,-,-,TRBJ2-7,CASSKGSGGYEQYF,TGTGCCAGCAGCAAAGGATCAGGGGGCTACGAGCAGTACTTC
TRBV20-1,few,-,TRBJ2-3,CSPDGWADFTDTQYF,TGCAGTCCCGATGGGTGGGCAGACTTCACAGATACGCAGTATTTT
TRBV27,-,-,TRBJ2-7,CASRGDGNYEQYF,TGTGCCAGCAGGGGGGACGGTAACTACGAGCAGTACTTC
TRBV14,-,-,TRBJ2-1,CASSSRGLGAYNEQFF,TGTGCCAGCAGCTCCCGGGGCCTCGGGGCCTACAATGAGCAGTTCTTC
TRBV20-1,-,TRBD2,TRBJ2-1,CSARALAGHYNEQFF,TGCAGTGCTAGGGCCCTAGCGGGGCACTACAATGAGCAGTTCTTC
TRBV14,few,-,TRBJ2-7,CASSHASYEQYF,TGTGCCAGCAGCCATGCTTCTTACGAGCAGTACTTC
TRBV20-1,few,TRBD2,TRBJ2-3,CSAKPPGLAGGLGTDTQYF,TGCAGTGCTAAACCGCCCGGACTAGCGGGGGGGCTAGGCACAGATACGCAGTATTTT
TRBV7-2,few,-,TRBJ1-5,CASSLVDLGRWHF,TGTGCCAGCAGCTTAGTTGACCTCGGACGGTGGCATTTT
TRBV9,-,-,TRBJ1-1,CASSVRTGDNTEAFF,TGTGCCAGCAGCGTTAGGACGGGAGATAACACTGAAGCTTTCTTT
TRBV12-3/TRBV12-4,few,-,TRBJ2-5,CASEKRLVGRRLREETQYF,TGTGCCAGCGAAAAAAGATTAGTCGGCCGCCGATTAAGGGAAGAGACCCAGTACTTC
TRBV10-2,-,TRBD2,TRBJ2-5,CASSDWAGGKQETQYF,TGCGCCAGCAGTGATTGGGCGGGAGGTAAACAAGAGACCCAGTACTTC
TRBV18,-,-,TRBJ1-3,CASSSPPGVHGNTIYF,TGTGCCAGCTCATCTCCCCCGGGCGTTCATGGAAACACCATATATTTT
TRBV10-3,few,TRBD1,TRBJ2-1,CAISEPPGQGVNEQFF,TGTGCCATCAGTGAACCCCCGGGACAGGGTGTGAATGAGCAGTTCTTC